This T cell receptor beta chain was retrieved from a study of molecular identifiers for immune sequencing clone quantification. Naive CD8 libraries were made from about 20,000 to 1,000,000 sorted cells, and they used 10%, 30% or 50% RNA. For naive CD8 T cells, sorting used the CD8+CD4-CCR7+CD45RA+ phenotype. Many counts were recorded for this clonotype. The target antigen is unknown. Whole-study results and caveats: Clones that had above 20 RNA copies took up over 98% of effector molecules but under 1% in naive cells.

This CDR3 has 19 residues. Germline V lookup: CDR1 PRHDT, CDR2 FYEKMQ (reference sequence). Germline trimming cut 5 bases from V and 2 bases from J; bases unmatched to any gene: 17. Via MiXCR, TCRdb re-called the PCR reads, giving one row per CDR3 protein. The data show nearly 650,000 distinct CDR3 sequences, with 25% seen just once and 0.78% held by the top ten. Sequencing was performed on naive CD8+ T cells from blood, with Jurkat cell RNA spiked in. Subset meaning: FACS-sorted CD8+CD4-CCR7+CD45RA+ naive T cells. The sequence came from a human donor in good health. Some libraries in this study had Jurkat cell RNA spiked in. V and J are TRBV13 and TRBJ2-3; the match to TRBD1 covers 9 bases. CDR3 in DNA: TGTGCCAGCAGCGCAGTCCCGGGACAGGGTGAGGATAACACAGATACGCAGTATTTT. This codes for CASSAVPGQGEDNTDTQYF.